This T cell receptor beta chain emerged from a study of T-cell reconstitution after alpha-beta-depleted transplantation in children. As it was prepared, the TCRbeta library received unique molecular identifiers. A single record per CDR3 protein comes from TCRdb applying MiXCR to the PCR reads. The sample consists of 450,000 to 600,000 distinct CDR3 sequences, approximately 30% of them appearing once. The ends were cut back, 2 bases at V and 5 bases at J, with 12 bases in the middle. CDR1 and CDR2 (germline): MNHEY, SVGAGI. CDR3 length: 14 amino acids. This receptor was taken from a human donor who donated a stem cell graft to a child with aplastic anemia. The sequenced sample was PBMCs from the stem cell graft donor, obtained from the stem cell graft. J is TRBJ1-1 and V is TRBV6-5, with D unresolved. The CDR3 DNA reads as TGTGCCAGCAGTTACGGGTCTACGGTGACTGAAGCTTTCTTT. Protein: CASSYGSTVTEAFF.